This TCR beta chain comes out of a study of molecular identifiers for immune sequencing clone quantification. Study-level information: In the replicates, RNA derived from roughly 20,000 or 100,000 naive CD8 cells was divided into five parts, and four were sequenced.

Details on this clonotype: Its specificity is unknown.

Sorting was used to obtain naive CD8 T cells (CD8+CD4-CCR7+CD45RA+). Preparation of the bulk TCR libraries relied on previously described methods and listed TCR primers. One entry per CDR3 protein results from TCRdb running MiXCR on the PCR reads. Among approximately 670,000 distinct CDR3 sequences listed, approximately 20% were seen once. This CDR3 is 19 amino acids long. J was trimmed by 4 bases and V by 6 bases; bases with no gene match: 19. Germline V gene sequence: CDR1 LNHDA, CDR2 SQIVND (reference sequence). Broader study findings: Naive cells had under 1% of molecules in clones above 20 RNA copies, effectors over 99%.

The V call is TRBV19, the J call TRBJ2-1, with 9 bases aligning to TRBD1. This clonotype originated in a human donor in good health. Some libraries in this study had Jurkat cell RNA spiked in. Sequenced input: naive CD8+ T cells from blood, with Jurkat cell RNA spiked in. Subset defined: FACS-sorted CD8+CD4-CCR7+CD45RA+ naive T cells. The CDR3 spells CASSPRDRDRLGWYNEQFF. CDR3 nucleotides: TGTGCCAGTAGCCCCCGGGACAGGGATCGTCTTGGTTGGTACAATGAGCAGTTCTTC.